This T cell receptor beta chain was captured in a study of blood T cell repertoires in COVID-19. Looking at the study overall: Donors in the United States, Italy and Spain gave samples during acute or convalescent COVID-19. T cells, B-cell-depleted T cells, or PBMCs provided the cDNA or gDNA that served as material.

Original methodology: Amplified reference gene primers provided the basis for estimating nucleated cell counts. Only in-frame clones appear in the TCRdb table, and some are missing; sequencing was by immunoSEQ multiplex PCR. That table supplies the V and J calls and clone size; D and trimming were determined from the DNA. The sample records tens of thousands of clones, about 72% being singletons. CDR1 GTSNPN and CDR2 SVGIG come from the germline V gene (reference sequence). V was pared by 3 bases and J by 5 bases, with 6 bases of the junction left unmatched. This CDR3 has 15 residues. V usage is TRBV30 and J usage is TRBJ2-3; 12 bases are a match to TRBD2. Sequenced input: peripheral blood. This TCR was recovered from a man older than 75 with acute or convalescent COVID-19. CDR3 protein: CAWSVGLAGLDTQYF. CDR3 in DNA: TGTGCCTGGAGCGTGGGACTAGCGGGCTTAGATACGCAGTATTTT.